These 2 T cell receptor beta chains came from one sample sequenced in a study of siplizumab effects on memory and regulatory T cells. Sequencing was performed with immunoSEQ multiplex PCR; in TCRdb, only in-frame clones are kept and a portion is missing. The sample holds under 85,000 clones, over 80% seen once. The sample consisted of Tregs sorted from blood. The source is a human donor in good health.

The chain uses TRBV13 and TRBJ2-1, with TRBD2 as a possible D gene (5 bases). Germline V gene sequence: CDR1 PRHDT, CDR2 FYEKMQ (reference sequence). The CDR3 spans 17 residues. Deletions cut 0 bases from V and 0 bases from J, with 12 bases between. This CDR3 is CASSLGTTGLSYNEQFF. The CDR3 DNA reads TGTGCCAGCAGCTTAGGGACTACGGGCCTCTCCTACAATGAGCAGTTCTTC.

This clone was seen a single time. The V gene is TRBV7-9, the J gene TRBJ1-1, with 7 positions matching TRBD1. Trimming at V came to 2 bases and at J to 1 base, leaving 7 bases not matched to a gene. Germline loops: CDR1 SEHNR, CDR2 FQNEAQ (reference sequence). The CDR3 has 16 residues. The CDR3 loop reads CASSLRGGDRNTEAFF. CDR3 sequence (DNA): TGTGCCAGCAGCTTAAGGGGAGGGGACAGGAACACTGAAGCTTTCTTT.